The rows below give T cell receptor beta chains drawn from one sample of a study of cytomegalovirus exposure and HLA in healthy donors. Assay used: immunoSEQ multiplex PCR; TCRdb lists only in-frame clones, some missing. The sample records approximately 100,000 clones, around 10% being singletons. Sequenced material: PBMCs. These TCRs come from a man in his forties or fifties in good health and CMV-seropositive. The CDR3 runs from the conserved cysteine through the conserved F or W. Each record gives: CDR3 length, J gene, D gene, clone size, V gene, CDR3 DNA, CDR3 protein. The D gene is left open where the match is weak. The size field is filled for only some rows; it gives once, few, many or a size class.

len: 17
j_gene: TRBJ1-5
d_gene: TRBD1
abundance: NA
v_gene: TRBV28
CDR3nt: TGTGCCAGCAGTTTTAGGGGCTGGGGACAGCTCAATCAGCCCCAGCATTTT
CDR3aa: CASSFRGWGQLNQPQHF

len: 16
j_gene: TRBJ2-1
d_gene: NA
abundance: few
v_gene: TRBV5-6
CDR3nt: TGTGCCAGCAGCCGCGTGGACTCAGCTAATTACAATGAGCAGTTCTTC
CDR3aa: CASSRVDSANYNEQFF

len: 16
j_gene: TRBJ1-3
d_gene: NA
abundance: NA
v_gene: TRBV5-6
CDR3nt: TGTGCCAGCAGCTCGTCCGTGGGGCGCGCTGGAAACACCATATATTTT
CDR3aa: CASSSSVGRAGNTIYF

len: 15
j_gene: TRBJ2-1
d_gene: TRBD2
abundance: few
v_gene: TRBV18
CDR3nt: TGTGCCAGCTCAACGACTAGCGGCCTGTACAATGAGCAGTTCTTC
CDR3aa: CASSTTSGLYNEQFF

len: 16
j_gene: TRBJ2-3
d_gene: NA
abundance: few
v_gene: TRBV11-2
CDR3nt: TGTGCCAGCAGGATCGGAGGGGGGGCCTACACAGATACGCAGTATTTT
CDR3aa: CASRIGGGAYTDTQYF

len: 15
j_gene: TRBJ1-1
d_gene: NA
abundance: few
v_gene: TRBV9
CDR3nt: TGTGCCAGCAGCGGTTACAGGGAATTGAACACTGAAGCTTTCTTT
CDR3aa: CASSGYRELNTEAFF

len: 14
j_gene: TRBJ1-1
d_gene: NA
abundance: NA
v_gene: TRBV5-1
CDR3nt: TGCGCCAGCAGCTTGGCCTCAGGCATCTCAGAAGCTTTCTTT
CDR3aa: CASSLASGISEAFF

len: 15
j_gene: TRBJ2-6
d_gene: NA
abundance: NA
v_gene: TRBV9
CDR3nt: TGTGCCAGCAGCGCCGACATCTCTGGGGCCAACGTCCTGACTTTC
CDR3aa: CASSADISGANVLTF

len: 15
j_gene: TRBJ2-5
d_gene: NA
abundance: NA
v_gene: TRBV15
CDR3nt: TGTGCCACCAGCAGAGGTGTCAGGGATGGCGAGACCCAGTACTTC
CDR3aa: CATSRGVRDGETQYF

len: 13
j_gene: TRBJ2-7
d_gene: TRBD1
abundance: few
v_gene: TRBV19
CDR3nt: TGTGCCAGTAGGGACAGGGGTTCCTACGAGCAGTACTTC
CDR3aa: CASRDRGSYEQYF

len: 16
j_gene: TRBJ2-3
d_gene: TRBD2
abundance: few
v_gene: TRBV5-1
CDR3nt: TGCGCCAGCAGCCAAGCCGGGACTAGCGGGACAGATACGCAGTATTTT
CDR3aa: CASSQAGTSGTDTQYF

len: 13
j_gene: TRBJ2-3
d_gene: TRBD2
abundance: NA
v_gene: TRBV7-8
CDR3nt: TGTGCCAGCAGCGCGGGGGGCACAGATACGCAGTATTTT
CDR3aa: CASSAGGTDTQYF

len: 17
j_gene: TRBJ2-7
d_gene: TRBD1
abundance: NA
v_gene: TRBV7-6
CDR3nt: TGTGCCAGCAGCTTCCCCCTCCGGGACAGGGGTTCCTACGAGCAGTACTTC
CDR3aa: CASSFPLRDRGSYEQYF

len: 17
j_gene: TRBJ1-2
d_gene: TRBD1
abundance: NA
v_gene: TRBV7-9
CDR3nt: TGTGCCAGCAGCTTAGAGGGCAGGGGGAAAACTAACTATGGCTACACCTTC
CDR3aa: CASSLEGRGKTNYGYTF

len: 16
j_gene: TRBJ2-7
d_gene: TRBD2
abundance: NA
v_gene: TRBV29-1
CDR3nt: TGCAGCGCAACCGGGGGGGGGCGGGAGCAACTCTACGAGCAGTACTTC
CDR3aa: CSATGGGREQLYEQYF

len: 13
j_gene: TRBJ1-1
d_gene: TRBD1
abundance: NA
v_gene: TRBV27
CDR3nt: TGTGCCAGCAGCCTGGACAGGGAAGGTGAAGCTTTCTTT
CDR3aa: CASSLDREGEAFF

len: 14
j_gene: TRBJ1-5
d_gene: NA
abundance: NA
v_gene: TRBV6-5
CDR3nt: TGTGCCAGCAGTTACGGGGGCGCAGGGCAGCCCCAGCATTTT
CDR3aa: CASSYGGAGQPQHF

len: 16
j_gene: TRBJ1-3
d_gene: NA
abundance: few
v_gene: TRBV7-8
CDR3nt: TGTGCCAGCAGCTTAGCAGGCAGGGGCTCTGGAAACACCATATATTTT
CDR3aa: CASSLAGRGSGNTIYF

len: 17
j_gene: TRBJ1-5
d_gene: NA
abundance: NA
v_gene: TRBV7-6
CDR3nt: TGTGCCAGCAGTCCAGGGGCGGGGGCGGAGGGCAATCAGCCCCAGCATTTT
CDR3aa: CASSPGAGAEGNQPQHF

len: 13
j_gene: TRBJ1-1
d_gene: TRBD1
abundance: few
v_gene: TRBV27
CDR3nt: TGTGCCAGCAGTTTATTGGGACAGGGGCCTGCTTTCTTT
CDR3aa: CASSLLGQGPAFF

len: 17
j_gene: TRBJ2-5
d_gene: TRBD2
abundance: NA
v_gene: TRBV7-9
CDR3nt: TGTGCCAGCAGCTTGGGCGTAGCGGGAGGGCCCCAAGAGACCCAGTACTTC
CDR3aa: CASSLGVAGGPQETQYF

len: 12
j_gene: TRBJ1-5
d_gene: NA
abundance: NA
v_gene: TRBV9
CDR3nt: TGTGCTGCAGGACACTGCAATCAGCCCCAGCATTTT
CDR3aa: CAAGHCNQPQHF

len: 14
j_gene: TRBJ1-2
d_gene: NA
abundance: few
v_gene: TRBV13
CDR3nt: TGTGCCAGCAGCCGAGGACGGGGAGGGTCGGGCTACACCTTC
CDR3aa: CASSRGRGGSGYTF

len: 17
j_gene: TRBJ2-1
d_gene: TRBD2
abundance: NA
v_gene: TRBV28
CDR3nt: TGTGCCAGTTCGGGACTAGCGGGTGCCCTTACCTACAATGAGCAGTTCTTC
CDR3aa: CASSGLAGALTYNEQFF

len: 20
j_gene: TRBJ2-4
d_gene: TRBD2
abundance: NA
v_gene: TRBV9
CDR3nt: TGTGCCAGCAGCGTAGAGGGACTAGCGGGTTCAATGGTAGCCAAAAACATTCAGTACTTC
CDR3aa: CASSVEGLAGSMVAKNIQYF

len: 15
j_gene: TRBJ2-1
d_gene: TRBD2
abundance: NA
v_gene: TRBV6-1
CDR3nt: TGTGCCAGCAGAGATAGCGGGAGGGCCGTCAATGAGCAGTTCTTC
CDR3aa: CASRDSGRAVNEQFF

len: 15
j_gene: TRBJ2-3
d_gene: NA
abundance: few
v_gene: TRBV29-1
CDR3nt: TGCAGCGTTGAAGATCATGGGGAGAACACAGATACGCAGTATTTT
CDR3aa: CSVEDHGENTDTQYF

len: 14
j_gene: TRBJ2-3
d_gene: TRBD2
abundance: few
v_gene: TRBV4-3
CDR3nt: TGCGCCAGCAGCCAGAGGACTAGCGTGCTTTCGCAGTATTTT
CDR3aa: CASSQRTSVLSQYF

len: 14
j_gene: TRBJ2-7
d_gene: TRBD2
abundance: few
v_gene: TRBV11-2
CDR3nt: TGTGCCAGCAGCTTTAGCGGGAGTCTCTACGAGCAGTACTTC
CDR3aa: CASSFSGSLYEQYF

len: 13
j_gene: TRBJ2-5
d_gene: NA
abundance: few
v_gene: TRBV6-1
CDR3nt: TGTGCCAGCAGTGTCACAGGGAGGGGGACCCAGTACTTC
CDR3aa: CASSVTGRGTQYF

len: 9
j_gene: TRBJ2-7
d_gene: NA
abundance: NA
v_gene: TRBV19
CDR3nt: TGTGCTAAAAAGAGCGAGCAGTACTTC
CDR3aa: CAKKSEQYF

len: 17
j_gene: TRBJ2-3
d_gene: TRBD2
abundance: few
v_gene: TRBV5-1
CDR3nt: TGCGCCAGCAGCTTGGACGTAGCGGGAGTCGGTACAGATACGCAGTATTTT
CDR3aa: CASSLDVAGVGTDTQYF

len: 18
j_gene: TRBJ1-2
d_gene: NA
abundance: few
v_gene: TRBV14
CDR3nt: TGTGCCAGCAGCCAAGATTCGCACAGGGTGAATAGGGGTTATGGCTACACCTTC
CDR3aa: CASSQDSHRVNRGYGYTF

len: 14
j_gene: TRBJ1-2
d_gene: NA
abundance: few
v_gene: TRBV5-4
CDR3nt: TGTGCCAGCAGCCCCTTTATTGCTAACTATGGCTACACCTTC
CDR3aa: CASSPFIANYGYTF

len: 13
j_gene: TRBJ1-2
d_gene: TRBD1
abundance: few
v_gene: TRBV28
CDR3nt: TGTGCCAGCAGTATTGGACAGGAGGATGGCTACACCTTC
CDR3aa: CASSIGQEDGYTF

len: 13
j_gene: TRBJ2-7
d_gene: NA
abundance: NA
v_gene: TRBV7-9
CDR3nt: TGTGCCAGCAGCTTTTTTGGGAGAACCGCGCAGTACTTC
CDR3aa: CASSFFGRTAQYF

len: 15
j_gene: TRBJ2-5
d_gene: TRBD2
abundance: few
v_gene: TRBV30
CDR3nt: TGTGCCTGGAGCCCTAGCGGGAGGGCCGCAGAGACCCAGTACTTC
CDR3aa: CAWSPSGRAAETQYF

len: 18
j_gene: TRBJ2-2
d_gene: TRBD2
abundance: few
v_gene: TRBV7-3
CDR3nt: TGTGCCAGCAGCTTAAACCTTCCTGCGGGAGTAAATACCGGGGAGCTGTTTTTT
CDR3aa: CASSLNLPAGVNTGELFF

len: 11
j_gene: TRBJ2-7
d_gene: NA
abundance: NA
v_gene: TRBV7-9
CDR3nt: TGTGCCAGCAGCCTATCCTACGAGCAGTACTTC
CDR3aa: CASSLSYEQYF

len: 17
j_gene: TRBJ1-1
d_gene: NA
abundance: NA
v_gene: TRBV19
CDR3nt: TGTGCCAGTAGTATAGACCCAGCAGGGATCATGAACACTGAAGCTTTCTTT
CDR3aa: CASSIDPAGIMNTEAFF

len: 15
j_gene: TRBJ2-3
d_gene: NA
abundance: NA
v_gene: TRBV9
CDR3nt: TGTGCCAGCAGCCCAGGGGGGACAGTCACAGATACGCAGTATTTT
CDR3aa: CASSPGGTVTDTQYF

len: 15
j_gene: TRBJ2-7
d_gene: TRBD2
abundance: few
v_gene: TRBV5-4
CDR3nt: TGTGCCAGCAGCTCCCCCGGGACTATGGGCTACGAGCAGTACTTC
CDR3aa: CASSSPGTMGYEQYF

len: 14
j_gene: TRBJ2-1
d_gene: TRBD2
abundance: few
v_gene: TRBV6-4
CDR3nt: TGTGCCAGCAGTGGGACTAGCGCCTCCAATGAGCAGTTCTTC
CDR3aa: CASSGTSASNEQFF

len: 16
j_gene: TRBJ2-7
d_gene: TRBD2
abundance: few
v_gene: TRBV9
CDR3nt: TGTGCCAGCAGCCCCCGGACTAGCGGGACGGTGAACGAGCAGTACTTC
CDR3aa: CASSPRTSGTVNEQYF

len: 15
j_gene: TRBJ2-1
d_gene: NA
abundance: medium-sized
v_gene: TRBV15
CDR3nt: TGTGCCACCAGCAGAGATGCGGTCTCCTACAATGAGCAGTTCTTC
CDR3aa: CATSRDAVSYNEQFF